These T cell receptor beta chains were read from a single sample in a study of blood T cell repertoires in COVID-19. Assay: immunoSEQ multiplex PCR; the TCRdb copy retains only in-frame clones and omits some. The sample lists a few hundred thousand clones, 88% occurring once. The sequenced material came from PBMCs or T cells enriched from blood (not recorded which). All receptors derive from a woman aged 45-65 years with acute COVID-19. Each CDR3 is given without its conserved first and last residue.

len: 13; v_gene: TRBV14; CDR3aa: ASSQQQGGVYEQY
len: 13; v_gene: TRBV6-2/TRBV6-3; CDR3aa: ASSLAGRSYNEQF
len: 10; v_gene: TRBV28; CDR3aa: ASRTFRGGYT
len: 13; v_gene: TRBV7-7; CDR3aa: ASSLGTSGLSSQY
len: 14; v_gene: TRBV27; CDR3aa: ASSLVTSGSENTQY
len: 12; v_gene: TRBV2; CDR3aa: ASSETALNQPQH
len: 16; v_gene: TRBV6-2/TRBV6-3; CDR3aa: ASSQPTWRLATINIQY
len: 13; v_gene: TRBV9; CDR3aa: ASSVDQGPVYEQY
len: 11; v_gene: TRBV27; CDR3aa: ASSQGQGTEQY
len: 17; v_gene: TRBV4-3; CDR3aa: ASSRRLAGRGGYTDTQY
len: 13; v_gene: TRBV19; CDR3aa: ASSTRTGVNQPQH
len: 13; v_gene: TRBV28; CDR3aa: ASSQQPGQGYGYT
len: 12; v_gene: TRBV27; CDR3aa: ASSLQGQGAEAF
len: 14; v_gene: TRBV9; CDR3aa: ASSAQSRGPFYGYT
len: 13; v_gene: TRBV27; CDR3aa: ASSERQVLGTEAF
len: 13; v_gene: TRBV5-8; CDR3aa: ASSWGTGMGQPQH
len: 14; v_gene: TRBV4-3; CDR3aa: ASSQDLSIPNYGYT
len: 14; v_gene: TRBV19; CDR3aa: ASGKPGQVSNEKLF
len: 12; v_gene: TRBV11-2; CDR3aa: ASGRSATGNTIY
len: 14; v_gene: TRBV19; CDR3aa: ASSNLGTGLQETQY
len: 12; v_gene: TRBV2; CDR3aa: ASSGGQNHEKLF
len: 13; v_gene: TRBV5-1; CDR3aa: ASSLGQIDNSPLH
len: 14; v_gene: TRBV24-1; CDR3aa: ATSDLFSGSDNEQF
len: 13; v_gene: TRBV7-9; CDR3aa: ASSLGQGIDYGYT
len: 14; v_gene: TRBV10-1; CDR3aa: ASIEDRDRGLYEQY
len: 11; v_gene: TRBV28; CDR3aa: ASFSGTYNEQF
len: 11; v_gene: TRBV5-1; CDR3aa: ASSLAGGNEQF
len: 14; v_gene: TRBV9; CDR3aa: ASSPEGLAAYNEQF
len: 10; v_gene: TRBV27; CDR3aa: ASSPLTGELF
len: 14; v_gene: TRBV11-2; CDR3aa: ASSLVTGRLSYEQY
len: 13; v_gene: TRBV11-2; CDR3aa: ASSPFSQVNTEAF
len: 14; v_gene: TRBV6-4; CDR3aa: ASSDSGAGAQDTQY
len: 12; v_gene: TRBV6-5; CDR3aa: ASITGASTYGYT
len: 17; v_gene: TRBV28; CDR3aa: ASSLLGRTGGVRFSGYT
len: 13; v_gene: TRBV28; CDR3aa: ASTADGRVGRPLY
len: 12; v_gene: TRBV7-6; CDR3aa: ASSLRTAQDTQY
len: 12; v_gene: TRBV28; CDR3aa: ASSTLAGIYEQY
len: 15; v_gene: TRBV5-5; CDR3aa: ASSLYSRGGGGTEAF
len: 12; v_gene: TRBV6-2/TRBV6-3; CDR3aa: ASSRQSSNEKLF
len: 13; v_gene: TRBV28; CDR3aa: ASSLPGQGAHEQY
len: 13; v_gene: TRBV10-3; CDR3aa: AISPGSWGTDTQY
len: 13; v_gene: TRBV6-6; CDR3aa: ASSRLTSGIYEQY
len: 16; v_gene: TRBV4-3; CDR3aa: ASSQDPNVAGVWNTQY
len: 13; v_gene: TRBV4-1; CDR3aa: ASSHVPGKNSPLH
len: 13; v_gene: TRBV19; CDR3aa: ASSIDRGRGNEQF
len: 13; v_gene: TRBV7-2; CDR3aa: ASSLYRTSPNEQF
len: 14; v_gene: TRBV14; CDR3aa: ASSQDLQAPVNTIY